Here is one T cell receptor (beta chain) with its context. The data originate from a study of T cell changes during pregnancy in multiple sclerosis. Profiled with immunoSEQ multiplex PCR; TCRdb holds only in-frame clones, not every one. There are under 150,000 clones in the sample; approximately 96% occur only once, and over 0.35% lies in the top ten. The CDR3 spans 13 residues. Looked up from germline, CDR1 is MNHNY and CDR2 is SVGAGI (reference sequence). V gave up 8 bases and J gave up 5 bases; unmatched junction bases: 8. V usage is TRBV6-6 and J usage is TRBJ1-1, with 7 bases lining up with TRBD1. Here the sequenced sample was peripheral blood, taken after pregnancy. This TCR came from a female donor with multiple sclerosis, enrolled in a pregnancy study. CDR3 protein: CASCWTGVTEAFF. CDR3 nucleotides: TGTGCCAGCTGTTGGACAGGTGTTACTGAAGCTTTCTTT.